A selection of T cell receptor beta chains follows, all from one sample in a study of OX40 agonist ivuxolimab in advanced cancers. Sequenced by immunoSEQ multiplex PCR; TCRdb stores in-frame clones only, minus some. The top ten hold 9.8% of the sample, which has about 64,000 clones, almost 85% seen once. Source: CD4+ or CD8+ T cells sorted from blood, taken in a trial of the OX40 agonist ivuxolimab. These TCRs come from an adult with an advanced solid tumor such as melanoma, head and neck, liver or kidney cancer. CDR3s include the opening cysteine and the closing phenylalanine or tryptophan. The D gene is left open where the match is weak. Size tells how often a clone was seen (once, few, many) or the class of an expanded clone, and some rows leave it out.

j_gene,d_gene,v_gene,len,abundance,CDR3nt,CDR3aa
TRBJ2-5,-,TRBV2,11,few,TGTGCCAGCAGTTCCACAGGGTGGATGGACTTC,CASSSTGWMDF
TRBJ1-1,TRBD1,TRBV7-8,14,-,TGTGCCAGCAGCTTAGGACAGGGGGCCGCTGAAGCTTTCTTT,CASSLGQGAAEAFF
TRBJ2-5,TRBD1,TRBV7-9,16,-,TGTGCCAGCAGCTTAGTAGGCAGGGGGATTCGGGAGACCCAGTACTTC,CASSLVGRGIRETQYF
TRBJ1-1,-,TRBV7-2,14,-,TGTGCCAGCAGCAGGGGGAGGGGGAACACTGAAGCTTTCTTT,CASSRGRGNTEAFF
TRBJ2-7,TRBD2,TRBV19,15,-,TGTGCCAGTAGTATTTTAGCGGGAGAATCCTACGAGCAGTACTTC,CASSILAGESYEQYF
TRBJ2-7,-,TRBV19,13,-,TGTGCCAGTAGTATAGCGGTCCTCTACGAGCAGTACTTC,CASSIAVLYEQYF
TRBJ1-4,-,TRBV28,12,few,TGTGCCAGCAGTTCGTCGAAGGAAAAACTGTTTTTT,CASSSSKEKLFF
TRBJ1-1,TRBD1,TRBV18,18,few,TGTGCCAGCTCACCGACCGGACTTTACCCTCAGGGGGACACTGAAGCTTTCTTT,CASSPTGLYPQGDTEAFF
TRBJ1-4,TRBD1,TRBV5-1,16,-,TGCGCCAGCAGCTTGGTCGGACAGGGGATAGGTGAAAAACTGTTTTTT,CASSLVGQGIGEKLFF
TRBJ2-7,-,TRBV11-2,16,-,TGTGCCAGCAGCTTAGGTCCAGGTCCATCTTCCTACGAGCAGTACTTC,CASSLGPGPSSYEQYF
TRBJ1-3,-,TRBV5-1,15,-,TGCGCCAGCAGCTTGGGCCAGCCTTCTGGAAACACCATATATTTT,CASSLGQPSGNTIYF
TRBJ1-1,TRBD1,TRBV7-9,14,-,TGTGCCAGCAGCTTAGGGGGACAGGGTTTTGAAGCTTTCTTT,CASSLGGQGFEAFF
TRBJ2-3,TRBD2,TRBV10-3,16,-,TGTGCCATCAGTGAGGGGCTAGCGGGAGCGACAGATACGCAGTATTTT,CAISEGLAGATDTQYF
TRBJ2-7,-,TRBV5-4,13,once,TGTGCCAGCAGCTTTCAAGACGGGGACGAGCAGTACTTC,CASSFQDGDEQYF
TRBJ1-1,TRBD1,TRBV5-1,13,once,TGCGCCAGCAGCTTGGAACAGGGGACTGAAGCTTTCTTT,CASSLEQGTEAFF
TRBJ1-3,-,TRBV5-1,13,-,TGCGCCAGCAGCCCGGACAGCGGAAACACCATATATTTT,CASSPDSGNTIYF
TRBJ2-2,-,TRBV9,14,-,TGTGCCAGCAGCGTAAGGGTTGGGGTCGGGGAGCTGTTTTTT,CASSVRVGVGELFF
TRBJ2-3,TRBD2,TRBV27,20,-,TGTGCCAGCAGTTCTCTCAGGACTAGCGGGAGTCGAGGAGGCACAGATACGCAGTATTTT,CASSSLRTSGSRGGTDTQYF
TRBJ2-6,-,TRBV9,15,-,TGTGCCAGCAGCGCCAGGGCCCCCAGGGCCAACGTCCTGACTTTC,CASSARAPRANVLTF
TRBJ2-7,TRBD1,TRBV19,17,-,TGTGCCAGTAGACCCATCGAAAGGGACAGGGGCACCTACGAGCAGTACTTC,CASRPIERDRGTYEQYF
TRBJ1-1,TRBD1,TRBV4-3,14,-,TGCGCCAGCAGCCAAGGGGACAGGGTTGGTGAAGCTTTCTTT,CASSQGDRVGEAFF
TRBJ1-5,TRBD1,TRBV6-5,15,-,TGTGCCAGCAGTCCTCAGGGGGCTGGCAATCAGCCCCAGCATTTT,CASSPQGAGNQPQHF
TRBJ2-5,-,TRBV1,14,-,TGCACCAGAGAGGCGGGAGGGCCAAGTGAGGCCCAGTACTTC,CTREAGGPSEAQYF
TRBJ2-1,-,TRBV6-6,15,-,TGTGCCAGCAGCTACCCAGAGAGCTCCTACAATGAGCAGTTCTTC,CASSYPESSYNEQFF
TRBJ1-1,-,TRBV9,14,-,TGTGCCAGCAGCCCTCAGACAGCAAACACTGAAGCTTTCTTT,CASSPQTANTEAFF
TRBJ2-7,TRBD2,TRBV10-3,15,-,TGTGCCATCAGGTATAGCGGGGGGTCCTCCTACGAGCAGTACTTC,CAIRYSGGSSYEQYF
TRBJ1-5,-,TRBV7-2,17,-,TGTGCCAGCAGCTTAGGGGCAGGGCGATATAGCAATCAGCCCCAGCATTTT,CASSLGAGRYSNQPQHF
TRBJ2-1,TRBD2,TRBV29-1,12,-,TGCAGCGTTGGAGCGGGGCACGGTGAGCAGTTCTTC,CSVGAGHGEQFF
TRBJ1-4,TRBD1,TRBV5-6,14,-,TGTGCCAGCAGCTTAAGGGGGCGCGGTGAAAAACTGTTTTTT,CASSLRGRGEKLFF
TRBJ2-1,-,TRBV21-1,15,-,TGTGCCAGCAGCCCCGAGGCGGGTTCCTACAATGAGCAGTTCTTC,CASSPEAGSYNEQFF
TRBJ1-6,TRBD1,TRBV10-3,16,-,TGTGCCATCAGTGAGTCGAGGGACAGGGGTAATTCACCCCTCCACTTT,CAISESRDRGNSPLHF
TRBJ2-5,-,TRBV4-3,13,-,TGCGCCAGCAGCCTCTGGTCCGGAGAGACCCAGTACTTC,CASSLWSGETQYF
TRBJ1-1,TRBD1,TRBV10-1,14,-,TGCGCCAGCAGTGAGAGACAGGGGAACACTGAAGCTTTCTTT,CASSERQGNTEAFF
TRBJ1-5,-,TRBV27,16,-,TGTGCCAGCAGACCCCTATGGGGTCGGGGCAATCAGCCCCAGCATTTT,CASRPLWGRGNQPQHF
TRBJ2-1,TRBD2,TRBV6-5,13,-,TGTGCCAGCAGTCGAACTAGCGGGACTGAGCAGTTCTTC,CASSRTSGTEQFF